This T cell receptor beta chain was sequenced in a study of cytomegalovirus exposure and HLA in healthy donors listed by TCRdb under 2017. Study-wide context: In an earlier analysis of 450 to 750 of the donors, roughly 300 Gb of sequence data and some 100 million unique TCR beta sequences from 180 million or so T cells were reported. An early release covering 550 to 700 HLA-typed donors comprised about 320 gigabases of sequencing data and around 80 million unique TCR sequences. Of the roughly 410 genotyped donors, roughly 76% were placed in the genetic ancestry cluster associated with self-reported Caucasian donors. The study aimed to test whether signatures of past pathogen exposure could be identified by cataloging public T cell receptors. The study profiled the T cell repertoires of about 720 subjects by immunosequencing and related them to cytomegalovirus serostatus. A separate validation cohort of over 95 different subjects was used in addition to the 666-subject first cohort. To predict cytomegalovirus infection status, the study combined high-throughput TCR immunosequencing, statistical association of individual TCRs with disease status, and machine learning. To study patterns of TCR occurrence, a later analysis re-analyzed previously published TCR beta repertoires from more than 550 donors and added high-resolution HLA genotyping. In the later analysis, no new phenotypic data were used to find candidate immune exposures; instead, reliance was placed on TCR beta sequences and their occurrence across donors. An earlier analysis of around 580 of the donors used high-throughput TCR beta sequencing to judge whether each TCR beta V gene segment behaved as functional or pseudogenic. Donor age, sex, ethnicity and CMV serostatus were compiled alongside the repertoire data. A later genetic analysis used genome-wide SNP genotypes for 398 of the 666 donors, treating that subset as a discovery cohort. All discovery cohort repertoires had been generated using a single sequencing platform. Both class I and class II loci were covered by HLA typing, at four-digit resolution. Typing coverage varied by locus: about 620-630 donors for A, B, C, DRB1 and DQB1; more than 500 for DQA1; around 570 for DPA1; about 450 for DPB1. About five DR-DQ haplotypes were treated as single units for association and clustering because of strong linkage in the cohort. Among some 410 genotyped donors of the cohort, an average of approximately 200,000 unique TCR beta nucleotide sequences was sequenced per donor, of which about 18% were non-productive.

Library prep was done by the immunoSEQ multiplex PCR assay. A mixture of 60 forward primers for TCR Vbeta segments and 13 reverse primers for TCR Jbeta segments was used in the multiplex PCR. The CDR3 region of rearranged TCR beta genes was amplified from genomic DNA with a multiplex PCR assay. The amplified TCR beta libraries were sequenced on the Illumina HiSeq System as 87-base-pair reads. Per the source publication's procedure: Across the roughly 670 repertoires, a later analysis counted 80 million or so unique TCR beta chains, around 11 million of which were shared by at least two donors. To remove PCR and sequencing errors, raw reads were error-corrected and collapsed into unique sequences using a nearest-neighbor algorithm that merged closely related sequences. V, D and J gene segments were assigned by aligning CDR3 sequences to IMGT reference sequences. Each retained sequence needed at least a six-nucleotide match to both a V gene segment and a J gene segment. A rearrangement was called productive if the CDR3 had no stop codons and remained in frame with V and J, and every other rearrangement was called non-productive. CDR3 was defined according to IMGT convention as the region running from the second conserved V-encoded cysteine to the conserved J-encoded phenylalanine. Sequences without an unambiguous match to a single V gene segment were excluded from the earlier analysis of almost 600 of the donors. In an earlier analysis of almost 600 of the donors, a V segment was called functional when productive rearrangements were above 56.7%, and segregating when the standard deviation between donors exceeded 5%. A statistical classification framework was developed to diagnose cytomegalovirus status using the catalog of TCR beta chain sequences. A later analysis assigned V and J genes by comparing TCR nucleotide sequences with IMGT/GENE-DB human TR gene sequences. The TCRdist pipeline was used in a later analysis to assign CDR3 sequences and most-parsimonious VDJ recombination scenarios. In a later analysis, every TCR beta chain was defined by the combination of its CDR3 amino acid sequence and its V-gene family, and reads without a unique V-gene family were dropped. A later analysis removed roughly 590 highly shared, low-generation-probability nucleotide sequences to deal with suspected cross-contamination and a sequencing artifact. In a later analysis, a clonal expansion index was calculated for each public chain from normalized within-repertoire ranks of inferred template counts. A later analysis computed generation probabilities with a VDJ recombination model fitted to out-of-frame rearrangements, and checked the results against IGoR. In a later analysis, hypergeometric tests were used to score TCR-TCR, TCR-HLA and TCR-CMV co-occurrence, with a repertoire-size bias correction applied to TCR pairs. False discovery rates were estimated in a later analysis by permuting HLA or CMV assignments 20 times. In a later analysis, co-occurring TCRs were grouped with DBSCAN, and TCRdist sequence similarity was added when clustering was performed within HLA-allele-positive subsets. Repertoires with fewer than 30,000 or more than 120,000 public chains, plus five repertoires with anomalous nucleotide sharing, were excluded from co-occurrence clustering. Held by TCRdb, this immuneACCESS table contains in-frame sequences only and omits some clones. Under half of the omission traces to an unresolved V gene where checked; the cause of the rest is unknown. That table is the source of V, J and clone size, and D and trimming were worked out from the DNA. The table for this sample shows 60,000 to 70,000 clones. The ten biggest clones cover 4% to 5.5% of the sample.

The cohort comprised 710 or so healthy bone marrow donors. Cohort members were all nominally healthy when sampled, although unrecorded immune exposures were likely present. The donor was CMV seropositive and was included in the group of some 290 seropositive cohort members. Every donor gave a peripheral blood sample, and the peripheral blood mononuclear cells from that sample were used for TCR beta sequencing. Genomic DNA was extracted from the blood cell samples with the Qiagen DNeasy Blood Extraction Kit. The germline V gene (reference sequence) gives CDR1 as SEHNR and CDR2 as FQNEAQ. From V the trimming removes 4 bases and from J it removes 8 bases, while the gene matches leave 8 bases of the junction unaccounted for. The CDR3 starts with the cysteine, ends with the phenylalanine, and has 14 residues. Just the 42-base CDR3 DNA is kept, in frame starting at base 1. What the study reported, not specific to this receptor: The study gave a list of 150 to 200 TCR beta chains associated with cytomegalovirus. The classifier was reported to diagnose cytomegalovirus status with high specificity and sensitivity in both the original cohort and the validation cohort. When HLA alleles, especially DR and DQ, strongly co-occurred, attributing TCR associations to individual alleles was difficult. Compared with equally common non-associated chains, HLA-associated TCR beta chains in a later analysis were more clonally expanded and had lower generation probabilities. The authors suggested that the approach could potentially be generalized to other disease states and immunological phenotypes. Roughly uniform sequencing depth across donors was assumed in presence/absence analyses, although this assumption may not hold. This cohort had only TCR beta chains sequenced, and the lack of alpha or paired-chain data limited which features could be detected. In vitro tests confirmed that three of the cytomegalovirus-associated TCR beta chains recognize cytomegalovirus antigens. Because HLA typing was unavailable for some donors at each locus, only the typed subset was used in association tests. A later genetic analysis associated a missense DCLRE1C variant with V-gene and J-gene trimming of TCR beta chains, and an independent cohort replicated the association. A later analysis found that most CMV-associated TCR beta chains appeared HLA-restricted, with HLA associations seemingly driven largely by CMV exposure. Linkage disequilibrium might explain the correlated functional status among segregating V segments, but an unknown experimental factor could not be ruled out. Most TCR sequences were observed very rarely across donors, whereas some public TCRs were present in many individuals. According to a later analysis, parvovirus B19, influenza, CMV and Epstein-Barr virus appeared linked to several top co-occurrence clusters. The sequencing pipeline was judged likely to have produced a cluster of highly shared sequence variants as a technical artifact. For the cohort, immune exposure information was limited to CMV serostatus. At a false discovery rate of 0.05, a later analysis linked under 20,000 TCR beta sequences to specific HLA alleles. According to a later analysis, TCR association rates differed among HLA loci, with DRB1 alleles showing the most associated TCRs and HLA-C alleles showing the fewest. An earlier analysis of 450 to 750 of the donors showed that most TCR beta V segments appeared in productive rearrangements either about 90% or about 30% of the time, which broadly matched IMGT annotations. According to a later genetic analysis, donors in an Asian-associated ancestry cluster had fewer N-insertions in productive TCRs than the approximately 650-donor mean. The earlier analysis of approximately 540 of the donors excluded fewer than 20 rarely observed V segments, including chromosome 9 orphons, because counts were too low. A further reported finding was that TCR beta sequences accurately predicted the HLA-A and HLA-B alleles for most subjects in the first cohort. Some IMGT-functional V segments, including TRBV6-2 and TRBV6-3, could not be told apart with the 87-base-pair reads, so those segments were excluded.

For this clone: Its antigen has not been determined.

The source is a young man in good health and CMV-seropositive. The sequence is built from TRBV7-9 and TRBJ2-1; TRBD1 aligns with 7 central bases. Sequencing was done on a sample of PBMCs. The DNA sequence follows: TGTGCCAGCAGCTGGGACAGTGGGGCCGATGAGCAGTTCTTC. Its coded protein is CASSWDSGADEQFF.